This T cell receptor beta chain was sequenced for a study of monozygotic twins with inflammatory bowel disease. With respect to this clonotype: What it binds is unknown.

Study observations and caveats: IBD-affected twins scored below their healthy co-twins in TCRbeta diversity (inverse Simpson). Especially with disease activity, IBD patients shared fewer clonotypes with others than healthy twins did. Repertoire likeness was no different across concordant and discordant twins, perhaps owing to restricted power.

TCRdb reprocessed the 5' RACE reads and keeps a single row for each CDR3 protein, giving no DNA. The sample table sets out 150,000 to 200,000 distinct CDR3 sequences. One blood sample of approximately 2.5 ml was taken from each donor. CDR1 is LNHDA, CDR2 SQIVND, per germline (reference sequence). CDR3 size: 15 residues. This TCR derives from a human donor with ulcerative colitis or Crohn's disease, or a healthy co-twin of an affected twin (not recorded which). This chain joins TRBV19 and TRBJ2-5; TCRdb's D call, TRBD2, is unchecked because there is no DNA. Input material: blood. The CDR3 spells CASSIASGPQETQYF.